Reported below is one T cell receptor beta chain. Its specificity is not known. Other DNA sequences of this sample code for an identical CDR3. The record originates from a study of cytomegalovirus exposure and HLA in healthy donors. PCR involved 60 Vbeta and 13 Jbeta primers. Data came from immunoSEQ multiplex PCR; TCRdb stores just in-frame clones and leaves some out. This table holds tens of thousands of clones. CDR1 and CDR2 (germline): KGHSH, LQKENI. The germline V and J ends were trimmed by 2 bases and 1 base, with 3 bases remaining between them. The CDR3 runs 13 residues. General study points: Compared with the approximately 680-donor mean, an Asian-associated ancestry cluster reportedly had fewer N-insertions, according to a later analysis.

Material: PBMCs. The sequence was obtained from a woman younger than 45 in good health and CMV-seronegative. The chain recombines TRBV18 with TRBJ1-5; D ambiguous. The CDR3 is CASSPGSNQPQHF. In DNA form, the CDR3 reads TGTGCCAGCTCACCAGGCAGCAATCAGCCCCAGCATTTT.